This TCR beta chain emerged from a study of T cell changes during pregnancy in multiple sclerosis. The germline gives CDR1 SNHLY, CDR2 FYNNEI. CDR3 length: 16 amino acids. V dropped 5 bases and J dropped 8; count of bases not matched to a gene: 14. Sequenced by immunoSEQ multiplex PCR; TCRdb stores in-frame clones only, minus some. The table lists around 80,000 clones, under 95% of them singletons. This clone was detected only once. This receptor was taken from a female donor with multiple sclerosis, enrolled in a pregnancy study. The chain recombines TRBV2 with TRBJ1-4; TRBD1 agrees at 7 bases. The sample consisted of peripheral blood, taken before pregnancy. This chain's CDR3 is CASSRQGVGLGEKLFF. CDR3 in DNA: TGTGCCAGCAGTCGACAGGGAGTCGGTCTCGGCGAAAAACTGTTTTTT.